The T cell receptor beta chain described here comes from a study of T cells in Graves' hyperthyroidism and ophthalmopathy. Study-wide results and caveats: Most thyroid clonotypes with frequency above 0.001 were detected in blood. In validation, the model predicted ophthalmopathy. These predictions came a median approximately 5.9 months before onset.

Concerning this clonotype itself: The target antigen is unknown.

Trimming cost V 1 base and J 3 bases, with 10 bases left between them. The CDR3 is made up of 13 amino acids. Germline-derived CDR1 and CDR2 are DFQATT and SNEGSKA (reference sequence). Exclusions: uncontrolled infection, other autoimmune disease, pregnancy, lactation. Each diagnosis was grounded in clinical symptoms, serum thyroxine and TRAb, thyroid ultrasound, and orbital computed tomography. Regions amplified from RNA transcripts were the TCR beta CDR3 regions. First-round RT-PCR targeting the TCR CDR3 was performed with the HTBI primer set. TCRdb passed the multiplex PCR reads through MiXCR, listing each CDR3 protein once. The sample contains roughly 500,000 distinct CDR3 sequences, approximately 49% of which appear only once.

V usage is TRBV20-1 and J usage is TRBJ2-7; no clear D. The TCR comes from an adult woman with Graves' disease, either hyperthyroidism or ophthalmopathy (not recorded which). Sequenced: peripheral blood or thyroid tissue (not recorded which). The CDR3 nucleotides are TGCAGTGCTAGAGTGGGCAGAGACTACGAGCAGTACTTC. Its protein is CSARVGRDYEQYF.